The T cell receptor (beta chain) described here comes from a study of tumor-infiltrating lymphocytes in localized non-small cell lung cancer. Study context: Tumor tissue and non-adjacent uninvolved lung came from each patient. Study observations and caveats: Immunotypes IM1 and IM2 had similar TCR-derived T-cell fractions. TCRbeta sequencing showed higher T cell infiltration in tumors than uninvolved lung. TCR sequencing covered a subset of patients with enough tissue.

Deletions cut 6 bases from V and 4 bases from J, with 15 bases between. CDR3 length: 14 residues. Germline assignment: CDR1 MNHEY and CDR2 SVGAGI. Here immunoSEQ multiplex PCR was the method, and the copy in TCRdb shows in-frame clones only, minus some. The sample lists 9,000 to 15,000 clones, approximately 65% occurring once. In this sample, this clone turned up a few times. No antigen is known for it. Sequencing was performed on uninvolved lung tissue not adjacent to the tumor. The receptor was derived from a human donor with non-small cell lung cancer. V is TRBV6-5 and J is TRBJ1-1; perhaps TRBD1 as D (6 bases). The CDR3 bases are TGTGCCAGCAGCAGGGGACGTGGGGCCACTGAAGCTTTCTTT. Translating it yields CASSRGRGATEAFF.